This T cell receptor beta chain originates from a study of blood T cell repertoires in COVID-19. Study-level background: Acute and convalescent COVID-19 samples came from the United States, Italy and Spain. The analysed material was cDNA or gDNA that came from T cells, B-cell-depleted T cells, or PBMCs.

Losses at the gene ends were 3 bases for V and 7 bases for J; bases not matched to a gene: 12. Germline V lookup: CDR1 KGHDR, CDR2 SFDVKD. This CDR3 region has 17 residues. Original handling: Reference gene primer amplification gave nucleated cell count estimates. The assay was immunoSEQ multiplex PCR, and TCRdb's table has in-frame clones only and misses some. The DNA gave D and trimming, while V, J and clone size come from that table. The data show some 54,000 clones, about 83% seen once. The chain couples TRBV24-1 to TRBJ2-2; 8 bases line up with TRBD1. The material sequenced was peripheral blood. This sequence originates from a man in his 70s with active COVID-19. The CDR3 DNA reads TGTGCCACCAGTGATGGGCAGGGGGCGCCTTTTATCGGGGAGCTGTTTTTT. This gives the protein CATSDGQGAPFIGELFF.